This TCR beta chain was documented in a study of cytomegalovirus exposure and HLA in healthy donors. As for the study in general: The 100 to 150 validation repertoires used the same platform as the approximately 670 first-cohort repertoires, a later analysis reported.

There are a few counts of this clone. Its antigen is as yet unknown. The CDR3 sequence is 14 residues long. V gave up 4 bases and J gave up 4 bases; unmatched junction bases: 6. Germline CDR1 and CDR2: SGHDT and YYEEEE. This table comes from immunoSEQ multiplex PCR, and its TCRdb copy is limited to in-frame clones, with some not included. The sample lists about 120,000 clones; over 75% were seen once. Whole-study results and caveats: The tendency of first-cohort TCR clusters to co-occur in the 120 validation repertoires was identified by a subsequent analysis. Altogether, about 160 TCR beta chains were recorded as cytomegalovirus-associated. It was confirmed in vitro that a few of the CMV-associated chains were specific for CMV antigens.

The genes are TRBV5-6 and TRBJ2-3, with TRBD1 matching over 7 bases. The sample taken for sequencing was PBMCs. This TCR came from a woman aged 25 to 45 in good health and CMV-seronegative. CDR3 sequence (DNA): TGTGCCAGCAGCGAAACAGGGGTTCCAGATACGCAGTATTTT. This translates into CASSETGVPDTQYF.